Listed here are 8 T cell receptor beta chains from one sample, sequenced in a study of T cell repertoires in cytomegalovirus infection. Each CDR3 protein gets one entry after TCRdb re-called the reads with MiXCR. The data hold around 85,000 distinct CDR3 sequences, with about half observed a single time. Their antigens remain unidentified. The sequencing used CD8+ T cells from cultured PBMCs, collected from culture after CMV antigen stimulation. All receptors come from a human donor in good health (CMV status not recorded). Some clones in this sample may be carry-over from other donors' samples.

The chain combines TRBV7-2 with TRBJ2-3, with TRBD2 identical over 8 bases. V shed 3 bases and J 4 bases; nucleotides not matched to a gene: 3. CDR1 is SGHTA and CDR2 is FQGNSA in the germline V gene. CDR3 size: 14 residues. DNA of the CDR3: TGTGCCAGCAGCTTTCTAGCGGGCCCAGATACGCAGTATTTT. It translates to CASSFLAGPDTQYF. Full variable domain (rest looked up from reference TRBV7-2 and TRBJ2-3): GAGVSQSPSNKVTEKGKDVELRCDPISGHTALYWYRQSLGQGLEFLIYFQGNSAPDKSGLPSDRFSAERTGGSVSTLTIQRTQQEDSAVYLCASSFLAGPDTQYFGPGTRLTVL.

This clonotype was observed a handful of times. The chain links TRBV5-8 to TRBJ1-5, with TRBD1 matching 8 bases. This CDR3 is 15 amino acids long. With V trimmed by 0 bases and J by 3 bases, 2 bases remained unmatched. Germline V CDR1 and CDR2: SGHTS, YDEGEE. The chain's CDR3 is CASSLVGQVNQPQHF. DNA of the CDR3: TGTGCCAGCAGCTTGGTGGGACAGGTCAATCAGCCCCAGCATTTT.

The rearrangement uses TRBV12-3 or TRBV12-4 and TRBJ2-7; 7 bases agree with TRBD1. With V trimmed by 5 bases and J by 7 bases, 11 bases remained unmatched. The CDR3 runs 14 residues. The CDR3 loop reads CASSPMGTVVEQYF. For the CDR3, the DNA is TGTGCCAGCAGTCCCATGGGGACAGTAGTTGAGCAGTACTTC.

In DNA, the CDR3 is TGTGCCAGCAGCACCACCGGGACTACTTATAACTCTGGAAACACCATATATTTT. Amino acids: CASSTTGTTYNSGNTIYF. The chain links TRBV7-6 to TRBJ1-3; perhaps TRBD1 as D (5 bases). The CDR3 has 18 amino acids. V gave up 5 bases and J gave up 0 bases, with 20 bases separating them. Germline lookup yields CDR1 SGHVS and CDR2 FNYEAQ.

The rearrangement joins TRBV27 to TRBJ1-1, with a tentative D call TRBD1 (5 bases). Deletions cut 6 bases from V and 0 bases from J, with 14 bases between. Germline-derived CDR1 and CDR2 are MNHEY and SMNVEV (reference sequence). This CDR3 spans 15 amino acids. CDR3 amino acids: CASSLQGVVNTEAFF. CDR3 nucleotide sequence: TGTGCCAGCAGCCTCCAGGGCGTTGTGAACACTGAAGCTTTCTTT.

This clonotype was seen a few times. The rearrangement uses TRBV7-2 and TRBJ2-1; D is undetermined. The CDR3 has 14 residues. The germline V gene has CDR1 SGHTA and CDR2 FQGNSA. Trimming stripped 5 bases from V and 3 bases from J, with 11 bases between. The CDR3 protein is CASSPDSNYNEQFF. CDR3 nucleotide sequence: TGTGCCAGCAGCCCCGATAGCAACTACAATGAGCAGTTCTTC.

This clonotype occurred a few times. The V call is TRBV20-1, the J call TRBJ1-1, with D perhaps TRBD1 (6 bases). CDR3 length: 17 residues. Germline values: CDR1 DFQATT, CDR2 SNEGSKA (reference sequence). V gave up 0 bases and J gave up 5 bases, with 22 bases separating them. CDR3 coding DNA: TGCAGTGCTAGAGATAATTCCCGGCTTTACCAGGGGACTGAAGCTTTCTTT. Its protein is CSARDNSRLYQGTEAFF.

This rearrangement joins TRBV7-9 to TRBJ1-1; D unclear. The CDR3 contains 11 residues. V was cut by 5 bases and J by 4 bases, with 5 bases left in between. Looked up from germline, CDR1 is SEHNR and CDR2 is FQNEAQ (reference sequence). The CDR3 DNA sequence: TGTGCCAGCAGCCACGCCACTGAAGCTTTCTTT. This translates into CASSHATEAFF.